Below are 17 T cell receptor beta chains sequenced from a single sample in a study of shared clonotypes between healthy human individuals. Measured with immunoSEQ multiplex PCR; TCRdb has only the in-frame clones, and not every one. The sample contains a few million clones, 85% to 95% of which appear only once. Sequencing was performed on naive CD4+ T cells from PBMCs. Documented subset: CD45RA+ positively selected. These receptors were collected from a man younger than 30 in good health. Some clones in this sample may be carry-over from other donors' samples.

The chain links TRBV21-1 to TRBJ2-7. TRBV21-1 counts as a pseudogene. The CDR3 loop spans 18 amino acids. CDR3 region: CASRNPSPGPRNNWEQYF. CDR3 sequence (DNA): TGTGCCAGCAGAAACCCTTCGCCGGGGCCGCGTAATAATTGGGAGCAGTACTTC.

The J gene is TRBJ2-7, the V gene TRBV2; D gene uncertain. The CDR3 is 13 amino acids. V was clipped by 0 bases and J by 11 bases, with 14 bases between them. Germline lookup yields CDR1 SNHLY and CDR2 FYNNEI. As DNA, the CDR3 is TGTGCCAGCAGTGAAGCCCGTTCGTTCCGAGAGTACTTC. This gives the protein CASSEARSFREYF.

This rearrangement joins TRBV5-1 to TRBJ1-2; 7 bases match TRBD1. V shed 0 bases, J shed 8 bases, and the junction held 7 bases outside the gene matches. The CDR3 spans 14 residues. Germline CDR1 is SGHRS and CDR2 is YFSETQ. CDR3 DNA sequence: TGCGCCAGCAGCTTGGCCGGGACAGAGGGCGGCTACACCTTC. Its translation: CASSLAGTEGGYTF. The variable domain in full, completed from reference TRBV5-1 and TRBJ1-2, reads KAGVTQTPRYLIKTRGQQVTLSCSPISGHRSVSWYQQTPGQGLQFLFEYFSETQRNKGNFPGRFSGRQFSNSRSEMNVSTLELGDSALYLCASSLAGTEGGYTFGSGTRLTVV.

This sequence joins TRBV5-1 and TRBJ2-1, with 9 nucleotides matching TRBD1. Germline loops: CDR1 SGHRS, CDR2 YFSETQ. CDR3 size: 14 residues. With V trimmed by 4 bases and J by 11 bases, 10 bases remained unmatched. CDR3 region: CASSPGQGEYKQFF. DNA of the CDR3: TGCGCCAGCAGCCCGGGACAGGGAGAGTATAAGCAGTTCTTC.

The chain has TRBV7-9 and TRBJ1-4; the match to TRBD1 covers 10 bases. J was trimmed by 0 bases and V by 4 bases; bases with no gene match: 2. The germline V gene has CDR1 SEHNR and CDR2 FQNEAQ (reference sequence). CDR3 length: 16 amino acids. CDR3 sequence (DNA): TGTGCCAGCAGCTGGGGGACAGGGGCAACTAATGAAAAACTGTTTTTT. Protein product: CASSWGTGATNEKLFF.

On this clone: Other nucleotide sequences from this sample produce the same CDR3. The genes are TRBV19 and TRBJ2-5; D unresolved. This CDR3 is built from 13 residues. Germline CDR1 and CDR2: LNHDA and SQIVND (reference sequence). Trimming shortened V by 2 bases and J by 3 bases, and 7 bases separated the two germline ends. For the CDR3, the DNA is TGTGCCAGTAGTATATCACGAGAAGAGACCCAGTACTTC. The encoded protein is CASSISREETQYF.

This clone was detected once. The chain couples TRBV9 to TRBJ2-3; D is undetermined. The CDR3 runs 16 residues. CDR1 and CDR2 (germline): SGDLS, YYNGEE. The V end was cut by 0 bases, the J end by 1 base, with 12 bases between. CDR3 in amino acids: CASSVGGLLGTDTQYF. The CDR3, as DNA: TGTGCCAGCAGCGTAGGTGGCCTACTGGGCACAGATACGCAGTATTTT. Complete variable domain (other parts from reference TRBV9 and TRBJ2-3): DSGVTQTPKHLITATGQRVTLRCSPRSGDLSVYWYQQSLDQGLQFLIQYYNGEERAKGNILERFSAQQFPDLHSELNLSSLELGDSALYFCASSVGGLLGTDTQYFGPGTRLTVL.

The CDR3 loop reads CASSSSLLAVRTDTQYF. As DNA, the CDR3 is TGTGCCAGCAGCTCCTCCCTCCTAGCAGTTCGCACAGATACGCAGTATTTT. The chain links TRBV11-2 to TRBJ2-3, with D possibly TRBD2 on 5 matching bases. The ends were cut back, 4 bases at V and 1 base at J, with 18 bases in the middle. CDR1 and CDR2 (germline): SGHAT, FQNNGV. The CDR3 covers 17 residues.

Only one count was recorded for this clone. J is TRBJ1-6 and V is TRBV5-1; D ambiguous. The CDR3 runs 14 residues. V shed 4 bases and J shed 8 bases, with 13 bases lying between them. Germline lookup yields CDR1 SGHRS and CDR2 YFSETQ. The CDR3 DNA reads TGCGCCAGCAGCCTCCGTTTCGGGGATTCACCCCTCCACTTT. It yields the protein CASSLRFGDSPLHF.

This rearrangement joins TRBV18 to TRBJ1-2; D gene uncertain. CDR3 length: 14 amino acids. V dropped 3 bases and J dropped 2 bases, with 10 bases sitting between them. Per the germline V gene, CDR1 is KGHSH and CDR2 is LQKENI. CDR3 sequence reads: CASSPTRWNYGYTF. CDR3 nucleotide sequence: TGTGCCAGCTCACCTACGAGGTGGAACTATGGCTACACCTTC.

CDR3 DNA sequence: TGTGCCAGCCAAGCGGGAGGTACAGATACGCAGTATTTT. Translation gives CASQAGGTDTQYF. The chain employs TRBV2 and TRBJ2-3, with 9 positions matching TRBD2. The V segment lost 8 bases and the J segment 3 bases; nucleotides outside the gene matches: 3. Germline CDR1 is SNHLY and CDR2 is FYNNEI. This CDR3 has 13 residues.

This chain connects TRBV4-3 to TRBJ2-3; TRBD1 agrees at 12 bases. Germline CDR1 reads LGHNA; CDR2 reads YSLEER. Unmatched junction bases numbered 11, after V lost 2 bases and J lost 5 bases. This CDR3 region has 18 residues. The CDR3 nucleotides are TGCGCCAGCAGCCAATTTTTAGTGGGACAGGGGGCAGGAGATACGCAGTATTTT. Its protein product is CASSQFLVGQGAGDTQYF.

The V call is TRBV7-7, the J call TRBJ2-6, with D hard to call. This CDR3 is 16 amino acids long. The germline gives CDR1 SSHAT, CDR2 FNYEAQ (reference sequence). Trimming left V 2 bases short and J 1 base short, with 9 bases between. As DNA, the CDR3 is TGTGCCAGCAGCTTATCGAGTTCTTCTGGGGCCAACGTCCTGACTTTC. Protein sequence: CASSLSSSSGANVLTF.

Written as DNA, the CDR3 is TGTGCCAGCAGTGAGGGCAGAATCTATGGCTACACCTTC. Protein: CASSEGRIYGYTF. V is TRBV2 and J is TRBJ1-2; D gene ambiguous. The germline V gene has CDR1 SNHLY and CDR2 FYNNEI. V was cut by 3 bases and J by 4 bases, with 9 bases left in between. The CDR3 extends over 13 amino acids.

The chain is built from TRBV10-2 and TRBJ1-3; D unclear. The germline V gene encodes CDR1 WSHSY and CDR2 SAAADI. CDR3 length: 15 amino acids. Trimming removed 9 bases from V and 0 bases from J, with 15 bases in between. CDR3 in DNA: TGCGCCAGACGTCCAAAACGGTTCTCTGGAAACACCATATATTTT. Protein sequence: CARRPKRFSGNTIYF.

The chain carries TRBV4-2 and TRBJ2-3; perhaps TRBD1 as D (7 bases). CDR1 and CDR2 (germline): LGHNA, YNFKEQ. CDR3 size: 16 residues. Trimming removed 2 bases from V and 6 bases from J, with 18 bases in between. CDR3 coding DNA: TGTGCCAGCAGCCAACGAACAGGGGCGGGATCCGATACGCAGTATTTT. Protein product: CASSQRTGAGSDTQYF.

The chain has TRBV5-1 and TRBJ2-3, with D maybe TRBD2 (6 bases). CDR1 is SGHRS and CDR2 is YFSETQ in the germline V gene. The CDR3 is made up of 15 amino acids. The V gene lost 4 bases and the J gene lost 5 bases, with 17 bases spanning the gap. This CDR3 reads CASSAGTPGRDTQYF. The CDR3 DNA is TGCGCCAGCAGCGCGGGGACCCCGGGGAGAGATACGCAGTATTTT.